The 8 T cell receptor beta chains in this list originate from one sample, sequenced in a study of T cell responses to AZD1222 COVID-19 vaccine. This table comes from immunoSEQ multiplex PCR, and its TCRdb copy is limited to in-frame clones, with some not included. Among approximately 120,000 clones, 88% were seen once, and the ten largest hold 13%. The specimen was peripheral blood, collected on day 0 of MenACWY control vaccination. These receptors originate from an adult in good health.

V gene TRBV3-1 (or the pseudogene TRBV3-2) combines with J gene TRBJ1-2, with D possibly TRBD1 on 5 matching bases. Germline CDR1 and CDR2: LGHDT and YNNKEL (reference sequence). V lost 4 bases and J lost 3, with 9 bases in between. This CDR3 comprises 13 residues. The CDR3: CASSPGTDYGYTF. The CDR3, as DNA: TGTGCCAGCAGCCCGGGGACGGACTATGGCTACACCTTC.

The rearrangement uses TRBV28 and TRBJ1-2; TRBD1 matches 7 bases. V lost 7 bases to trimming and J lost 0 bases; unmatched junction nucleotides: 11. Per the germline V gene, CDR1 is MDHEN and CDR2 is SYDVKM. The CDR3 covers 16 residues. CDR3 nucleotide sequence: TGTGCCAGCACCTCGGGAGGGGGCCGAGCTAACTATGGCTACACCTTC. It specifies CASTSGGGRANYGYTF.

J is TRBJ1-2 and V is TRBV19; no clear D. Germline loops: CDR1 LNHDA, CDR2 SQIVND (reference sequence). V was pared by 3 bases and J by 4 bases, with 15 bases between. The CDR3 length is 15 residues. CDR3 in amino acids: CASSIGHSGPYGYTF. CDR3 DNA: TGTGCCAGTAGTATTGGCCATAGCGGCCCCTATGGCTACACCTTC.

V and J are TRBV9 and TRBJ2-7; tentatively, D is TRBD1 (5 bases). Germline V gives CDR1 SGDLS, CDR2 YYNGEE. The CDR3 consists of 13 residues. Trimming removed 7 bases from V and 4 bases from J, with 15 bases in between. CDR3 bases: TGTGCCAGCGGGGATTCAGGGCCTTACGAGCAGTACTTC. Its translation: CASGDSGPYEQYF.

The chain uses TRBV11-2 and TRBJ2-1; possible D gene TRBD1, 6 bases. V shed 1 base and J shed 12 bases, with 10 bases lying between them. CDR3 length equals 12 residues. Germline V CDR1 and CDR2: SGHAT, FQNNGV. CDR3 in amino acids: CASSLGATGQFF. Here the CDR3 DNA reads TGTGCCAGCAGCTTAGGGGCGACAGGGCAGTTCTTC.

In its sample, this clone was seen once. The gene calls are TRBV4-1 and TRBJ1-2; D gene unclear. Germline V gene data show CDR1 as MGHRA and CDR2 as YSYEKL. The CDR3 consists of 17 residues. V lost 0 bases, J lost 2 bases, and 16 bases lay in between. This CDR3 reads CASSQDRTGRMNYGYTF. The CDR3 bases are TGCGCCAGCAGCCAAGATAGGACCGGCAGGATGAACTATGGCTACACCTTC.

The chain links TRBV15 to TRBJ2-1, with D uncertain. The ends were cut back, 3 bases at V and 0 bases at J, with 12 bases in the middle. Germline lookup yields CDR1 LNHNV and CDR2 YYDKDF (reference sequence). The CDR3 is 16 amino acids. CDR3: CATSSLIASSYNEQFF. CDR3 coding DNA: TGTGCCACCAGCAGCCTCATAGCCAGCTCCTACAATGAGCAGTTCTTC.

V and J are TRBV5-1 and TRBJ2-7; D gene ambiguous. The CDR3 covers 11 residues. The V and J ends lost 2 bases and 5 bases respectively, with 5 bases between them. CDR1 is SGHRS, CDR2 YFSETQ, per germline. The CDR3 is CASSFPNEQYF. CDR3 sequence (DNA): TGCGCCAGCAGCTTTCCAAACGAGCAGTACTTC.